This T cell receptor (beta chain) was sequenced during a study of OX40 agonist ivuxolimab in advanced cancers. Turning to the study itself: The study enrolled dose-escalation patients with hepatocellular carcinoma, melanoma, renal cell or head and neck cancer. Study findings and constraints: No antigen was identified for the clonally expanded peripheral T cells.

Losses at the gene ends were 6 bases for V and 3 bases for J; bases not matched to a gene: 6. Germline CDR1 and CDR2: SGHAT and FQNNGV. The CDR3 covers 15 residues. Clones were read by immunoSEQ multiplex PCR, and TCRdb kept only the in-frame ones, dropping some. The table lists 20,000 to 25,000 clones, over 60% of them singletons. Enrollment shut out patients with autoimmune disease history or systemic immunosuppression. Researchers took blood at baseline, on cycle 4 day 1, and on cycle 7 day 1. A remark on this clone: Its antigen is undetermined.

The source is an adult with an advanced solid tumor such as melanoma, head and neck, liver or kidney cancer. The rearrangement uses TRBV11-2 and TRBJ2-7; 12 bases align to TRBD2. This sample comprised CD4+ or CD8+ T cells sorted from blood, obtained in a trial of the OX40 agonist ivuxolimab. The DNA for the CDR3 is TGTGCCAGCAGACGACTAGCGGGAGATGACTACGAGCAGTACTTC. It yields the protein CASRRLAGDDYEQYF. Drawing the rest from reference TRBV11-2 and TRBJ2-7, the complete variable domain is EAGVAQSPRYKIIEKRQSVAFWCNPISGHATLYWYQQILGQGPKLLIQFQNNGVVDDSQLPKDRFSAERLKGVDSTLKIQPAKLEDSAVYLCASRRLAGDDYEQYFGPGTRLTVT.